A single sample gave rise to the 18 T cell receptor beta chains below, sequenced in a study of OX40 agonist ivuxolimab in advanced cancers. The table came from immunoSEQ multiplex PCR; TCRdb's copy has only in-frame clones and leaves some out. The data contain about 79,000 clones, approximately 94% of them singletons. The sample was CD4+ or CD8+ T cells sorted from blood, taken in a trial of the OX40 agonist ivuxolimab. Receptors originate from an adult with an advanced solid tumor such as melanoma, head and neck, liver or kidney cancer.

This clone was observed a single time. This chain joins TRBV5-5 and TRBJ1-2, with D uncertain. Germline CDR1 SGHKS, CDR2 YYEKEE (reference sequence). V lost 4 bases, J lost 0 bases, and 13 bases lay in between. CDR3 length equals 15 residues. CDR3 amino acids: CASSGQAGSNYGYTF. The CDR3 nucleotides are TGTGCCAGCAGCGGCCAGGCAGGATCTAACTATGGCTACACCTTC.

On this clone: The junction departs from germline at one end; a sequencing error may be responsible. The chain carries TRBV27 and TRBJ1-2; a possible D gene is TRBD1 (5 bases). This CDR3 spans 14 amino acids. Germline V CDR1 and CDR2: MNHEY, SMNVEV (reference sequence). The CDR3 DNA reads TGTGCCAGCAGTGTATCCGGGACCCCCGATGGCTACACCTTC. Amino acid sequence: CASSVSGTPDGYTF.

This clone turned up a few times. The V and J genes are TRBV6-4 and TRBJ2-3; TRBD2 aligns across 10 bases. The length of the CDR3 is 15 residues. V trimming: 3 bases; J trimming: 4 bases; junction bases outside the gene matches: 4. Germline lookup yields CDR1 MRHNA and CDR2 SNTAGT. The CDR3 protein is CASSEEAGGPDTQYF. The CDR3 nucleotides are TGTGCCAGCAGTGAAGAAGCGGGGGGGCCAGATACGCAGTATTTT.

This clone was counted between two and nine times. The chain carries TRBV7-9 and TRBJ2-7, with 9 bases aligning to TRBD1. The V gene end was trimmed by 5 bases and the J gene end by 4 bases; junction bases not matched to a gene: 6. Germline V gene data show CDR1 as SEHNR and CDR2 as FQNEAQ (reference sequence). This CDR3 has 14 residues. CDR3 sequence reads: CASSPRDRVYEQYF. The CDR3 coding sequence is TGTGCCAGCAGCCCGCGGGACAGGGTATACGAGCAGTACTTC.

This clone appeared once. This chain joins TRBV27 and TRBJ2-3; 7 positions agree with TRBD2. Germline trimming cut 5 bases from V and 5 bases from J; bases unmatched to any gene: 10. CDR3 length: 15 residues. Germline CDR1 is MNHEY and CDR2 is SMNVEV (reference sequence). CDR3 region: CASSASSGVKDTQYF. As DNA, the CDR3 is TGTGCCAGCAGTGCCTCCAGCGGGGTAAAAGATACGCAGTATTTT.

The rearrangement uses TRBV7-3 and TRBJ2-7, with D perhaps assigned TRBD1 or TRBD2 (6 bases each). Trimming stripped 4 bases from V and 4 bases from J, with 17 bases between. Germline V gene data show CDR1 as SGHTA and CDR2 as FQGTGA. The CDR3 consists of 15 residues. In DNA form, the CDR3 reads TGTGCCAGCAGCTGGGACGGAGGGGGGCTTTACGAGCAGTACTTC. Translation gives CASSWDGGGLYEQYF.

The sample holds one count of this clone. The chain couples TRBV5-6 to TRBJ2-7; D unresolved. Trimming took off 0 bases at V and 6 bases at J, with 10 bases between the two ends. In germline, CDR1 is SGHDT, CDR2 YYEEEE. The CDR3 totals 13 residues. The CDR3 DNA is TGTGCCAGCAGCTTGGCCTCGTCTGGCGAGCAGTACTTC. Its protein product is CASSLASSGEQYF.

The genes are TRBV28 and TRBJ2-7; 7 bases line up with TRBD1. V dropped 5 bases and J dropped 1; count of bases not matched to a gene: 5. There are 14 residues in the CDR3. The V gene's germline CDR1 is MDHEN and CDR2 SYDVKM. The CDR3 spells CASSPGQRSYEQYF. In DNA form, the CDR3 reads TGTGCCAGCAGTCCGGGACAGAGGTCCTACGAGCAGTACTTC.

The chain couples TRBV5-1 to TRBJ2-5, with TRBD2 matching over 14 bases. The V gene end was trimmed by 0 bases and the J gene end by 4 bases; junction bases not matched to a gene: 2. The CDR3 loop spans 16 amino acids. The germline CDR1 and CDR2 sequences are SGHRS and YFSETQ. The CDR3 here is CASSLAGTSGGETQYF. The CDR3 DNA reads TGCGCCAGCAGCTTGGCGGGGACTAGCGGGGGAGAGACCCAGTACTTC.

The chain uses TRBV9 and TRBJ2-1, with unresolved D. The CDR3 is 11 amino acids. Germline V gives CDR1 SGDLS, CDR2 YYNGEE. Trimming removed 4 bases from V and 10 bases from J, with 9 bases in between. The CDR3 is CASSPSGEQFF. In DNA form, the CDR3 reads TGTGCCAGCAGCCCTTCGGGCGAGCAGTTCTTC.

This chain uses TRBV7-9 with TRBJ2-7, with 7 positions matching TRBD1. This CDR3 comprises 14 residues. Germline V gene lookup returns CDR1 SEHNR and CDR2 FQNEAQ (reference sequence). V lost 5 bases and J lost 3; bases outside the gene matches: 7. In nucleotides, the CDR3 is TGTGCCAGCAGCCACGGGGCAGGGGGCTACGAGCAGTACTTC. This encodes CASSHGAGGYEQYF.

The chain employs TRBV15 and TRBJ1-4; a weak D match, TRBD1 (5 bases). In germline, CDR1 is LNHNV, CDR2 YYDKDF (reference sequence). V was cut by 5 bases and J by 2 bases, with 9 bases left in between. There are 14 residues in the CDR3. The CDR3 nucleotides are TGTGCCACCAGCGACAGTTTCACTAATGAAAAACTGTTTTTT. Amino acid sequence: CATSDSFTNEKLFF.

CDR3 in amino acids: CASSMGAGTEAFF. The CDR3 nucleotides are TGTGCCAGTAGTATGGGGGCAGGCACTGAAGCTTTCTTT. This chain uses TRBV19 with TRBJ1-1, with a tentative D call TRBD1 (6 bases). Germline V gene data show CDR1 as LNHDA and CDR2 as SQIVND (reference sequence). The V gene lost 3 bases and the J gene lost 4 bases, with 9 bases spanning the gap. The CDR3 is 13 amino acids.

This chain's CDR3 is CATRVAGNNEQFF. DNA of the CDR3: TGTGCCACCCGGGTAGCGGGGAACAATGAGCAGTTCTTC. The chain recombines TRBV6-5 with TRBJ2-1; the match to TRBD2 covers 8 bases. V gave up 10 bases and J gave up 5 bases; unmatched junction bases: 7. The CDR3 is made up of 13 amino acids. CDR1 and CDR2 (germline): MNHEY, SVGAGI.

The gene calls are TRBV13 and TRBJ2-7; the D is unclear. The CDR3 has 14 residues. The V and J ends lost 1 base and 5 bases respectively, with 12 bases between them. Germline CDR1 is PRHDT and CDR2 is FYEKMQ (reference sequence). CDR3 DNA sequence: TGTGCCAGCAGCTTAGTAGAGGTTTCAAACGAGCAGTACTTC. Encoded protein: CASSLVEVSNEQYF.

The genes are TRBV13 and TRBJ1-1, with a weak D call TRBD1 (6 bases). Germline values: CDR1 PRHDT, CDR2 FYEKMQ (reference sequence). The CDR3 spans 13 residues. With 2 bases removed from V and 6 bases from J, the gap between germline ends came to 10 bases. CDR3 sequence reads: CASSLSRGPEAFF. CDR3 nucleotide sequence: TGTGCCAGCAGCTTAAGCAGGGGCCCTGAAGCTTTCTTT.

This chain connects TRBV15 to TRBJ1-4; D gene unclear. Germline CDR1 LNHNV, CDR2 YYDKDF (reference sequence). The germline V and J ends were trimmed by 0 bases and 0 bases, with 8 bases remaining between them. This CDR3 spans 16 amino acids. This CDR3 reads CATSRDQWATNEKLFF. The CDR3 DNA reads as TGTGCCACCAGCAGAGATCAGTGGGCAACTAATGAAAAACTGTTTTTT. Drawing the rest from reference TRBV15 and TRBJ1-4, the complete variable domain is DAMVIQNPRYQVTQFGKPVTLSCSQTLNHNVMYWYQQKSSQAPKLLFHYYDKDFNNEADTPDNFQSRRPNTSFCFLDIRSPGLGDTAMYLCATSRDQWATNEKLFFGSGTQLSVL.

The V call is TRBV5-5, the J call TRBJ1-6, with no clear D. The CDR3 contains 17 residues. Germline V lookup: CDR1 SGHKS, CDR2 YYEKEE (reference sequence). Trimming took off 5 bases at V and 0 bases at J, with 15 bases between the two ends. CDR3 sequence: CASRPAGVSSYNSPLHF. The CDR3 nucleotides read TGTGCCAGCAGACCGGCGGGCGTGAGCTCCTATAATTCACCCCTCCACTTT.